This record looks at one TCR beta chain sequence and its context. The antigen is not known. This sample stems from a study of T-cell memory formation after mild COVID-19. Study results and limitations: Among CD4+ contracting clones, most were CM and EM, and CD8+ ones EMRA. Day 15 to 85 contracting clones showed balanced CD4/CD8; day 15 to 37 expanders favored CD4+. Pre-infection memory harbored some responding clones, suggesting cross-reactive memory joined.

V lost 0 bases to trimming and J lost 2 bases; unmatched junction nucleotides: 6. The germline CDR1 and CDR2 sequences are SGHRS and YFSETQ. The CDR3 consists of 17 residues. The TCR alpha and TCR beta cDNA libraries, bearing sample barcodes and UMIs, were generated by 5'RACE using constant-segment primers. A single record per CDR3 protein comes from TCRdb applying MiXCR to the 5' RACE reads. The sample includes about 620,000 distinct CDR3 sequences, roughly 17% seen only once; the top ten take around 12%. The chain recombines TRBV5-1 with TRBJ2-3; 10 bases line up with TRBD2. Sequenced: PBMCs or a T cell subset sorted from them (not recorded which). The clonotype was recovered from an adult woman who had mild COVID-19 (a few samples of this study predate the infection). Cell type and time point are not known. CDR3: CASSLARTSGFTDTQYF. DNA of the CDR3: TGCGCCAGCAGCTTGGCTCGGACTAGCGGATTCACAGATACGCAGTATTTT. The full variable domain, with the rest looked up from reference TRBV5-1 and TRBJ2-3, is KAGVTQTPRYLIKTRGQQVTLSCSPISGHRSVSWYQQTPGQGLQFLFEYFSETQRNKGNFPGRFSGRQFSNSRSEMNVSTLELGDSALYLCASSLARTSGFTDTQYFGPGTRLTVL.